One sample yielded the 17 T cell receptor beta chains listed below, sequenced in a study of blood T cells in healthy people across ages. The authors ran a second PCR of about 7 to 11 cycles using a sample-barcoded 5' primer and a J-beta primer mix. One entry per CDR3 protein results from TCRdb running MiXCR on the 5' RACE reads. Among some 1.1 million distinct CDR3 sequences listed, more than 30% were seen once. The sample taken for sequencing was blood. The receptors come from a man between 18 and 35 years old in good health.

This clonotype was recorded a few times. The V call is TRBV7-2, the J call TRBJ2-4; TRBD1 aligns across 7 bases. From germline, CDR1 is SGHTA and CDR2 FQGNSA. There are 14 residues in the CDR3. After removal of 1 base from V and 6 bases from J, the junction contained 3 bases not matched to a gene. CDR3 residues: CASSLDGTANIQYF. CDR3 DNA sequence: TGTGCCAGCAGCTTAGACGGGACAGCAAACATTCAGTACTTC.

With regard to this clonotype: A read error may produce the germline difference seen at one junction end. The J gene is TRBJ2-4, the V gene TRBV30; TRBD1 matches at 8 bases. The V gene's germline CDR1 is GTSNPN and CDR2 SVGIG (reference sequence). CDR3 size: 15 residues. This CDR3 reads CVWTTGAGAKNIQYF. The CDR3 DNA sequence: TGTGTCTGGACGACAGGGGCCGGAGCCAAAAACATTCAGTACTTC.

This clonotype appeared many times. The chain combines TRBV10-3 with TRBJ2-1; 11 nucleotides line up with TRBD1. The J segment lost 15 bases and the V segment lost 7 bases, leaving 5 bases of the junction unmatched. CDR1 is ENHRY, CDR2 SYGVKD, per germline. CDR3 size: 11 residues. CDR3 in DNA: TGTGCCATCAAAGGACAGGGGGCTCCGTTCTTC. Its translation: CAIKGQGAPFF.

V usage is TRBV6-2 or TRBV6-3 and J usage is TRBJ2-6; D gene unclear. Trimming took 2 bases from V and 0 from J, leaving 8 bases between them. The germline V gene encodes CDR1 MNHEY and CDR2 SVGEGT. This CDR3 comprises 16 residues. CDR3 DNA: TGTGCCAGCAGTTACAACCCAGTCTCTGGGGCCAACGTCCTGACTTTC. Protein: CASSYNPVSGANVLTF.

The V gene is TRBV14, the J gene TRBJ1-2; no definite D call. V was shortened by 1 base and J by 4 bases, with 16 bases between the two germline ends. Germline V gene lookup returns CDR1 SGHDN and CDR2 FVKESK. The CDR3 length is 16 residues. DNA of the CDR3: TGTGCCAGCAGCCAAGTGGGGTCAGTTCACCCCTATGGCTACACCTTC. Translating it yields CASSQVGSVHPYGYTF.

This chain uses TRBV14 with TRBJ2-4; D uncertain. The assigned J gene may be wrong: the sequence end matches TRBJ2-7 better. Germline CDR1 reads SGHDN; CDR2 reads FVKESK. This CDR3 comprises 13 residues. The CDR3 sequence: CASSQDLTDEQYF. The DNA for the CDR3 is TGTGCCAGCAGCCAAGATTTAACAGACGAGCAGTACTTC.

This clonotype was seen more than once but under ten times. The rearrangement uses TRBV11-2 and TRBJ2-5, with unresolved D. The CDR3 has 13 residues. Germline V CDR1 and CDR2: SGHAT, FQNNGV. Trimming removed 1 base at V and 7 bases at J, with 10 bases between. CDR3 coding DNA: TGTGCCAGCAGCTTAGCTGGCGGCGGGACCCAGTACTTC. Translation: CASSLAGGGTQYF.

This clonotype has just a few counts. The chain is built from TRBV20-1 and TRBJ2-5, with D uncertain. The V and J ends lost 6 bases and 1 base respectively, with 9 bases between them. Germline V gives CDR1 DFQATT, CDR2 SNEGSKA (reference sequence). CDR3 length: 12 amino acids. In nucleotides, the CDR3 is TGCAGTGCCTACACCCTCCAAGAGACCCAGTACTTC. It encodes CSAYTLQETQYF.

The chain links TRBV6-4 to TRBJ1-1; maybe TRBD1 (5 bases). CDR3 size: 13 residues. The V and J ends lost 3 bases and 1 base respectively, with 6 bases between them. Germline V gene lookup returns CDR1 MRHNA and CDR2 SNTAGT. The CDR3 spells CASSEGRNTEAFF. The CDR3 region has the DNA TGTGCCAGCAGTGAGGGACGGAACACTGAAGCTTTCTTT.

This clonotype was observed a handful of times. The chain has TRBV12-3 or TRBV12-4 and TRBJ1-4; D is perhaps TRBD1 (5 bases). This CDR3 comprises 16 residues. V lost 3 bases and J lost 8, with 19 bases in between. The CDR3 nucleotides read TGTGCCAGCAGTTTTCGGGGCACATCGGGGGGGGAAAAACTGTTTTTT. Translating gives CASSFRGTSGGEKLFF.

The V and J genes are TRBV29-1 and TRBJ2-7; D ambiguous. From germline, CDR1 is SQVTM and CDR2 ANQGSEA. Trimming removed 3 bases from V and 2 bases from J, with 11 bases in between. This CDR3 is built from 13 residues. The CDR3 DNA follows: TGCAGCGTTGAGGCCAGCCCAACCTACGAGCAGTACTTC. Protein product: CSVEASPTYEQYF.

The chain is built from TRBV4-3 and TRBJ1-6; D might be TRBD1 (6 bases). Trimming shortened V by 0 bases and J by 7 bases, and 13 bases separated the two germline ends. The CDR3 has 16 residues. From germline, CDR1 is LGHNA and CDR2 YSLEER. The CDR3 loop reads CASSQDSAGANSPLHF. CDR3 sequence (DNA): TGCGCCAGCAGCCAAGATAGTGCAGGGGCCAATTCACCCCTCCACTTT.

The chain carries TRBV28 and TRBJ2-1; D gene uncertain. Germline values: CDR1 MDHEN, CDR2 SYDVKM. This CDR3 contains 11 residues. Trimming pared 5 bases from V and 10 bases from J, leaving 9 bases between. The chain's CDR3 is CASSVLGEQFF. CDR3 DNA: TGTGCCAGCAGTGTACTGGGCGAGCAGTTCTTC.

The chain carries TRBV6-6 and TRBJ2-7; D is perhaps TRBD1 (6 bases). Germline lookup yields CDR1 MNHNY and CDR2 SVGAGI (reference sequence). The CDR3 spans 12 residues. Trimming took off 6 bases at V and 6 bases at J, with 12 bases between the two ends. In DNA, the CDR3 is TGTGCCAGCAGGGGGGCGAAGAGCGAGCAGTACTTC. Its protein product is CASRGAKSEQYF.

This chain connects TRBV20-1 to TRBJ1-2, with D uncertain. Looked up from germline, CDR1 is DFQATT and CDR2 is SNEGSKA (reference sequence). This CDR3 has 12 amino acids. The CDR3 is CSASTENYGYTF. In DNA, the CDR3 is TGCAGCGCTTCGACCGAAAACTATGGCTACACCTTC.

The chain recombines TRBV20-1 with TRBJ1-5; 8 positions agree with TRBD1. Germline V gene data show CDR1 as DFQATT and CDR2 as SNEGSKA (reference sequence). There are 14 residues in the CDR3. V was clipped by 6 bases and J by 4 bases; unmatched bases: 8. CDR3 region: CSASGDRKNQPQHF. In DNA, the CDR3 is TGCAGTGCATCCGGGGACAGGAAAAATCAGCCCCAGCATTTT.

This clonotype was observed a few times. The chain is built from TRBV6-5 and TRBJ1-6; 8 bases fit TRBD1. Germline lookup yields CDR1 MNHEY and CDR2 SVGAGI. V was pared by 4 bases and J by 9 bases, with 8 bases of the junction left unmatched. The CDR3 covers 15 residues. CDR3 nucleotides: TGTGCCAGCAGTTTGGAGGGACAGGAAGGTTCACCCCTCCACTTT. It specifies CASSLEGQEGSPLHF.